The subject of this entry is one T cell receptor beta chain. Its specificity is unknown. Only in-frame clones appear in the TCRdb table, and some are missing; sequencing was by immunoSEQ multiplex PCR. Among about 280,000 clones, around 87% were seen once, and the ten largest hold approximately 3.4%. As for treatment: about 20 received Ad26.COV2.S at low or high dose, single or two shots; roughly 5 received placebo; per-sample allocation not given. The investigators took samples on day 63 after the first vaccine or placebo injection. This CDR3 comprises 15 residues. V gave up 0 bases and J gave up 8 bases, with 16 bases separating them. Per germline, CDR1 MNHEY and CDR2 SVGAGI. The sample originates from a study of Ad26.COV2.S vaccination and SARS-CoV-2 variants. Study-wide findings and caveats: People who got the vaccine had more spike-specific TCR breadth than people who got placebo.

The material sequenced was peripheral blood, taken in a trial of Ad26.COV2.S vaccine versus placebo. This clonotype was sampled from a person aged 18-65 years who received the Ad26.COV2.S COVID-19 vaccine or a placebo. The chain has TRBV6-5 and TRBJ1-2; no clear D gene. The CDR3, as DNA: TGTGCCAGCAGTTACTCGGCCCTTTCGTGGGAGGGCTACACCTTC. Residues: CASSYSALSWEGYTF.